This T cell receptor beta chain was identified in a study of T cells expressing NK-cell markers. Study at large: Sorted CD3+CD56-NKG2C+, CD3+CD56+NKG2C- and CD3+CD56+NKG2C+ T cells were the source of the TCR beta repertoires. With respect to HCMV, seven of the eight sequenced donors were seropositive, and one was seronegative.

TCRdb reanalyzed the 5' RACE reads and collapses them to one entry per CDR3 protein, without DNA. This sample lists about 540,000 distinct CDR3 sequences; its ten largest clones have roughly 3.4%. Germline V CDR1 and CDR2: SGHTA, FQGNSA. The CDR3 is made up of 13 amino acids. The sequence was obtained from a young man in good health. The sample was blood T cells: a sorted CD56 or NKG2C T cell subset, CD4+ or CD8+ T cells, or bulk PBMC T cells (not recorded which). This chain joins TRBV7-2 and TRBJ1-1; the D gene TCRdb calls, TRBD1, cannot be checked with no DNA. The CDR3 is CASSTPVGTEAFF.